The next 8 T cell receptor beta chains were all read from a single sample in a study of blood T cell repertoires in COVID-19 (TCRdb year 2020). The library was built by means of the immunoSEQ multiplex PCR assay. Imported from immuneACCESS, the table was reduced by TCRdb to in-frame sequences with V and J called. These copies leave out some clones; in studies compared against another copy, an unresolved V gene accounts for under half, and the cause of the remainder is not known. In this sample the table shows about 130,000 clones, about 89% of which occur a single time. 11% of the sample comes from the top ten. Sequenced sample: peripheral blood. The receptor set was obtained from a woman aged 70 to 79 with COVID-19, enrolled during active disease.

The chain joins TRBV9 to TRBJ2-3, with unresolved D. The CDR3 length is 14 residues. With 3 bases removed from V and 0 bases from J, the gap between germline ends came to 8 bases. CDR1 and CDR2 (germline): SGDLS, YYNGEE. The CDR3 sequence: CASSGRQSTDTQYF. CDR3 nucleotides: TGTGCCAGCAGCGGCAGACAAAGCACAGATACGCAGTATTTT.

CDR3 residues: CASSQVGLGNTEAFF. CDR3 DNA: TGTGCCAGCAGCCAGGTTGGACTGGGGAACACTGAAGCTTTCTTT. The chain combines TRBV4-2 with TRBJ1-1, with D uncertain. Trimming took off 3 bases at V and 1 base at J, with 12 bases between the two ends. Germline values: CDR1 LGHNA, CDR2 YNFKEQ. The CDR3 extends over 15 amino acids.

This chain joins TRBV10-3 and TRBJ2-1; the match to TRBD2 covers 9 bases. Germline assignment: CDR1 ENHRY and CDR2 SYGVKD. The CDR3 is 14 residues long. V lost 10 bases and J lost 4; bases outside the gene matches: 8. DNA of the CDR3: TGTGCCACCATAGCGGGGGTGGGTTACAATGAGCAGTTCTTC. It translates to CATIAGVGYNEQFF.

This clone was seen a single time. The chain links TRBV6-5 to TRBJ1-1; 10 nucleotides line up with TRBD1. CDR1 is MNHEY and CDR2 is SVGAGI in the germline V gene. After removal of 5 bases from V and 1 base from J, the junction contained 4 bases not matched to a gene. This CDR3 has 15 amino acids. This CDR3 is CASSTGTGANTEAFF. CDR3 coding DNA: TGTGCCAGCAGTACTGGGACAGGGGCGAACACTGAAGCTTTCTTT.

The chain carries TRBV2 and TRBJ1-1; 9 bases map to TRBD1. CDR1 is SNHLY and CDR2 is FYNNEI in the germline V gene. Trimming took 6 bases from V and 4 from J; bases not matched to a gene: 9. The CDR3 sequence is 15 residues long. This CDR3 is CASRAGGTGRTEAFF. CDR3 coding DNA: TGTGCCAGCAGGGCCGGGGGGACAGGGCGCACTGAAGCTTTCTTT.

V gene TRBV2 combines with J gene TRBJ2-6, with D unresolved. V dropped 2 bases and J dropped 3 bases, with 8 bases sitting between them. Germline CDR1 reads SNHLY; CDR2 reads FYNNEI. This CDR3 has 15 amino acids. The CDR3: CASSERVDGANVLTF. The DNA of the CDR3 is TGTGCCAGCAGTGAACGGGTAGATGGGGCCAACGTCCTGACTTTC.

This sequence joins TRBV28 and TRBJ1-2; D gene uncertain. The CDR3 is made up of 13 amino acids. V dropped 3 bases and J dropped 1 base, with 6 bases sitting between them. Germline V CDR1 and CDR2: MDHEN, SYDVKM. CDR3 residues: CASSLLDNYGYTF. In nucleotides, the CDR3 is TGTGCCAGCAGTTTGTTAGATAACTATGGCTACACCTTC.

The chain recombines TRBV5-8 with TRBJ1-3; D might be TRBD1 (5 bases). The V gene lost 4 bases and the J gene lost 4 bases, with 18 bases spanning the gap. This CDR3 is built from 16 residues. Germline CDR1 is SGHTS and CDR2 is YDEGEE. The DNA of the CDR3 is TGTGCCAGCAGCCTGGGACTTCTCTCTTCAGGAAACACCATATATTTT. Translating gives CASSLGLLSSGNTIYF.